This T cell receptor beta chain was recorded in a study of shared clonotypes between healthy human individuals. The protocol was immunoSEQ multiplex PCR, while the TCRdb copy is restricted to in-frame clones and leaves out a portion. The sample lists about 2.4 million clones; 90% to 95% were seen once. The CDR3 consists of 13 residues. Germline V gene sequence: CDR1 MNHEY, CDR2 SVGAGI. Trimming removed 0 bases from V and 8 bases from J, with 10 bases in between. The sequence derives from a man younger than 30 in good health. Some clones in this sample may be carry-over from other donors' samples. The chain has TRBV6-5 and TRBJ1-2, with D uncertain. The specimen was naive CD4+ T cells from PBMCs. The sample's subset: CD45RA+ positively selected. The CDR3 coding sequence is TGTGCCAGCAGTTACTCGACCCTTGGCGGCTACACCTTC. Translating it yields CASSYSTLGGYTF.